Each of the 27 T cell receptor beta chains below was sequenced from the same sample in a study of CXCR3-negative and CXCR3-positive naive CD8 T cells. General study points: CXCR3-expressing naive cells carried TRB CDR3s more hydrophobic than those of CXCR3-negative naive cells.

The antigens these receptors bind are not known. TRB cDNA was prepared as libraries by UMI-labeled 5' RACE. TCRdb reanalyzed the 5' RACE reads and collapses them to one entry per CDR3 protein, without DNA. This sample lists around 84,000 distinct CDR3 sequences; its ten largest clones have around 0.82%. Source material: naive CXCR3+ CD8+ T cells from blood. The subset: CD45RO-CCR7+CD27+CD95- naive CD8+ T cells expressing CXCR3 (TNR3+). These receptors originate from a human donor in good health. Some clones in this sample may be carry-over from other donors' samples.

This chain joins TRBV21-1 and TRBJ2-6. TRBV21-1 is recorded as a pseudogene. This CDR3 has 14 amino acids. The CDR3 region is CASSNFTGANVLTF.

The chain is built from TRBV2 and TRBJ2-2. This CDR3 comprises 11 residues. Germline loops: CDR1 SNHLY, CDR2 FYNNEI. CDR3 protein: CASRVGRELFF.

The rearrangement joins TRBV5-1 to TRBJ2-3; TCRdb lists TRBD1, though no DNA is available to test this call. CDR1 is SGHRS and CDR2 is YFSETQ in the germline V gene. The CDR3 covers 17 residues. This CDR3 reads CASSPWGGGEGADTQYF. The variable domain in full, completed from reference TRBV5-1 and TRBJ2-3, reads KAGVTQTPRYLIKTRGQQVTLSCSPISGHRSVSWYQQTPGQGLQFLFEYFSETQRNKGNFPGRFSGRQFSNSRSEMNVSTLELGDSALYLCASSPWGGGEGADTQYFGPGTRLTVL.

This chain connects TRBV24-1 to TRBJ2-1. This CDR3 has 12 amino acids. Germline loops: CDR1 KGHDR, CDR2 SFDVKD. The CDR3 spells CATRDGYNEQFF.

V and J are TRBV28 and TRBJ2-7; the D call of TRBD1 rests on TCRdb alone, since no DNA is present to check it. This CDR3 comprises 16 residues. In germline, CDR1 is MDHEN, CDR2 SYDVKM. CDR3 sequence reads: CASSEATGEFRYEQYF.

V and J are TRBV29-1 and TRBJ1-2. The CDR3 length is 12 residues. Germline V gives CDR1 SQVTM, CDR2 ANQGSEA. Here the CDR3 reads CSANEGDYGYTF.

This chain uses TRBV5-1 with TRBJ1-3; TCRdb designates TRBD1, a call that cannot be tested without DNA. CDR3 length equals 15 residues. The germline V gene has CDR1 SGHRS and CDR2 YFSETQ. The CDR3 spells CASSRGQGGGNTIYF.

The genes are TRBV2 and TRBJ2-1; with no DNA, the TCRdb D assignment of TRBD2 cannot be verified. There are 14 residues in the CDR3. Germline assignment: CDR1 SNHLY and CDR2 FYNNEI. CDR3 region: CASRLAGDYNEQFF.

The chain joins TRBV4-1 to TRBJ1-5; TCRdb reports TRBD1, a call that lacks DNA to check it against. CDR3 size: 16 residues. Germline V gene sequence: CDR1 MGHRA, CDR2 YSYEKL. This CDR3 reads CASSQGGSTSNQPQHF.

The V gene is TRBV20-1, the J gene TRBJ1-4; lacking DNA, the TRBD1 call made by TCRdb goes unchecked. Looked up from germline, CDR1 is DFQATT and CDR2 is SNEGSKA (reference sequence). CDR3 length: 13 residues. CDR3 amino acids: CSEGVVPNEKLFF.

The J gene is TRBJ2-3, the V gene TRBV20-1. The CDR3 covers 16 residues. Germline lookup yields CDR1 DFQATT and CDR2 SNEGSKA (reference sequence). The CDR3 spells CSASGSGIGYTDTQYF.

The J gene is TRBJ1-5, the V gene TRBV28; without DNA, the TCRdb call of TRBD1 cannot be checked. This CDR3 comprises 15 residues. The germline V gene encodes CDR1 MDHEN and CDR2 SYDVKM. The CDR3: CAIHVGVGSNQPQHF.

J is TRBJ2-2 and V is TRBV14; absent DNA, TCRdb's TRBD2 call cannot be checked. Germline V gives CDR1 SGHDN, CDR2 FVKESK. The CDR3 length is 17 residues. The CDR3 loop reads CASSQVPGTRGAGELFF.

The V gene is TRBV4-1, the J gene TRBJ1-6. The germline CDR1 and CDR2 sequences are MGHRA and YSYEKL. The CDR3 loop spans 16 amino acids. This CDR3 is CASSHKEGQNNSPLHF.

The CDR3 here is CSATRTGEQSNEQYF. The chain has TRBV20-1 and TRBJ2-7. Per the germline V gene, CDR1 is DFQATT and CDR2 is SNEGSKA (reference sequence). This CDR3 has 15 amino acids.

This chain links TRBV7-9 with TRBJ2-1; the TCRdb D gene call, TRBD1, has no DNA to confirm it. Germline CDR1 reads SEHNR; CDR2 reads FQNEAQ (reference sequence). This CDR3 region has 14 residues. The chain's CDR3 is CASIPGTGGDEQFF.

The CDR3 spells CASSEQEGPYEQYF. This chain uses TRBV6-1 with TRBJ2-7; TCRdb's D call of TRBD2 is untestable without DNA. The CDR3 has 14 residues. The V gene's germline CDR1 is MNHNS and CDR2 SASEGT.

The J gene is TRBJ2-1, the V gene TRBV5-5; TCRdb calls TRBD1, which cannot be checked without DNA. The germline CDR1 and CDR2 sequences are SGHKS and YYEKEE (reference sequence). This CDR3 region has 13 residues. The chain's CDR3 is CASSPPGENEQFF.

The chain recombines TRBV6-2 or TRBV6-3 with TRBJ2-7; TCRdb names TRBD1, which stays unverified in the absence of DNA. This CDR3 has 18 residues. Looked up from germline, CDR1 is MNHEY and CDR2 is SVGEGT. CDR3 sequence reads: CASSSPWATEESSYEQYF.

The chain recombines TRBV5-6 with TRBJ2-7; as DNA is missing, the TRBD2 call by TCRdb cannot be tested. From germline, CDR1 is SGHDT and CDR2 YYEEEE. The CDR3 loop spans 16 amino acids. Here the CDR3 reads CASSLGERLISYEQYF.

This chain joins TRBV7-3 and TRBJ2-3. The CDR3 covers 12 residues. The germline gives CDR1 SGHTA, CDR2 FQGTGA. This CDR3 is CASSMSTDTQYF.

CDR3 loop: CASSIGLLGEQYF. The V and J genes are TRBV28 and TRBJ2-7; absent DNA, TCRdb's TRBD2 call cannot be checked. CDR3 size: 13 residues. CDR1 and CDR2 from the germline V gene are MDHEN and SYDVKM.

CDR3: CASSDWGVNTEAFF. J is TRBJ1-1 and V is TRBV6-1. CDR3 length equals 14 residues. Germline-derived CDR1 and CDR2 are MNHNS and SASEGT.

The rearrangement links TRBV19 to TRBJ2-1; there is no DNA to check the TCRdb D call of TRBD1. The V gene's germline CDR1 is LNHDA and CDR2 SQIVND (reference sequence). This CDR3 is 13 amino acids long. CDR3 protein: CASRSGAVNEQFF. Using reference TRBV19 and TRBJ2-1 for the parts outside the CDR3, the full variable domain is DGGITQSPKYLFRKEGQNVTLSCEQNLNHDAMYWYRQDPGQGLRLIYYSQIVNDFQKGDIAEGYSVSREKKESFPLTVTSAQKNPTAFYLCASRSGAVNEQFFGPGTRLTVL.

The gene calls are TRBV7-9 and TRBJ2-2. Germline CDR1 SEHNR, CDR2 FQNEAQ (reference sequence). This CDR3 spans 15 amino acids. CDR3 region: CASSSWDLNTGELFF.

The rearrangement uses TRBV28 and TRBJ2-1; TCRdb's D call of TRBD2 is untestable without DNA. Looked up from germline, CDR1 is MDHEN and CDR2 is SYDVKM. The CDR3 loop spans 13 amino acids. The chain's CDR3 is CASSLRREFSQFF.

The CDR3 sequence is CASRSQKLAVNPPSTDTQYF. V and J are TRBV21-1 and TRBJ2-3; there is no DNA to check the TCRdb D call of TRBD2. TRBV21-1 counts as a pseudogene. The CDR3 sequence is 20 residues long.